This entry lists 10 T cell receptor beta chains sequenced from one sample in a study of early T cells in non-severe SARS-CoV-2 infection. Using its own MiXCR run on the 5' RACE reads, TCRdb lists one record per CDR3 protein. The sample records some 56,000 distinct CDR3 sequences, over 12% being singletons. Source: whole blood, taken at baseline. Receptors originate from an adult who was a healthcare worker with PCR-confirmed SARS-CoV-2 infection or an uninfected control (not recorded which).

This clonotype was counted many times. The chain is built from TRBV7-3 and TRBJ2-6, with D unresolved. The CDR3 consists of 15 residues. V shed 1 base and J shed 2 bases, with 6 bases lying between them. Germline CDR1 and CDR2: SGHTA and FQGTGA. The CDR3 loop is CASSLIVTGANVLTF. As DNA, the CDR3 is TGTGCCAGCAGCTTAATAGTGACTGGGGCCAACGTCCTGACTTTC.

The sample holds a few counts of this clonotype. The J gene is TRBJ2-3, the V gene TRBV7-9, with D perhaps matching TRBD1 (5 bases). In germline, CDR1 is SEHNR, CDR2 FQNEAQ (reference sequence). Trimming stripped 5 bases from V and 2 bases from J, with 17 bases between. CDR3 size: 16 residues. CDR3 nucleotides: TGTGCCAGCAGCCCGACCTCAACAGGACCCACAGATACGCAGTATTTT. Translated: CASSPTSTGPTDTQYF.

There are many counts of this clonotype. V and J are TRBV20-1 and TRBJ2-7; D might be TRBD2 (6 bases). The CDR3 runs 14 residues. From germline, CDR1 is DFQATT and CDR2 SNEGSKA (reference sequence). Between the trimmed V and J ends, which lost 5 bases and 1 base, there was a span of 15 bases. CDR3 bases: TGCAGTGCTGCCCCGATCGGGAGATCCTACGAGCAGTACTTC. Its protein product is CSAAPIGRSYEQYF.

This clonotype was recorded a few times. The rearrangement joins TRBV5-1 to TRBJ1-6; 7 bases match TRBD1. The CDR3 sequence is 15 residues long. V trimming: 5 bases; J trimming: 7 bases; junction bases outside the gene matches: 9. Germline V gene sequence: CDR1 SGHRS, CDR2 YFSETQ. The CDR3 sequence: CASRNNRGGNSPLHF. CDR3 DNA sequence: TGCGCCAGCAGGAATAACAGGGGTGGGAATTCACCCCTCCACTTT. Full variable domain (remainder filled in from reference TRBV5-1 and TRBJ1-6): KAGVTQTPRYLIKTRGQQVTLSCSPISGHRSVSWYQQTPGQGLQFLFEYFSETQRNKGNFPGRFSGRQFSNSRSEMNVSTLELGDSALYLCASRNNRGGNSPLHFGNGTRLTVT.

This clonotype has at least ten counts. The V and J genes are TRBV7-8 and TRBJ2-7; 7 nucleotides line up with TRBD1. Germline-derived CDR1 and CDR2 are SGHVS and FQNEAQ. V dropped 5 bases and J dropped 7; count of bases not matched to a gene: 20. The CDR3 is 17 residues long. Here the CDR3 reads CASSRRQGRGGSGEQYF. DNA for the CDR3: TGTGCCAGCAGCCGACGACAGGGCCGAGGCGGGTCGGGGGAGCAGTACTTC.

This clonotype was counted ten times or more. The J gene is TRBJ2-7, the V gene TRBV7-2; 8 nucleotides agree with TRBD1. The CDR3 is made up of 13 amino acids. V lost 5 bases, J lost 6 bases, and 6 bases stayed unmatched. Per germline, CDR1 SGHTA and CDR2 FQGNSA. Here the CDR3 reads CASSLRQGTEQYF. The CDR3 region has the DNA TGTGCCAGCAGCCTAAGACAGGGGACCGAGCAGTACTTC.

The chain links TRBV4-1 to TRBJ2-3; possible D gene TRBD2, 6 bases. This CDR3 has 15 amino acids. Between the trimmed V and J ends, which lost 2 bases and 8 bases, there was a span of 17 bases. Germline CDR1 is MGHRA and CDR2 is YSYEKL. The chain's CDR3 is CASSQQETTRGTQYF. The CDR3 DNA follows: TGCGCCAGCAGCCAACAGGAAACGACGCGGGGTACGCAGTATTTT.

Only a few counts were recorded for this clonotype. V usage is TRBV12-3 or TRBV12-4 and J usage is TRBJ2-1; D may match TRBD1 or TRBD2 (5 bases each). The CDR3 has 15 amino acids. Trimming took off 5 bases at V and 4 bases at J, with 15 bases between the two ends. CDR3 nucleotides: TGTGCCAGCAGTGCTACCGGGACGACGTACAATGAGCAGTTCTTC. This gives the protein CASSATGTTYNEQFF.

The rearrangement links TRBV27 to TRBJ2-6, with D possibly matching TRBD1 (5 bases). This CDR3 has 15 residues. Germline lookup yields CDR1 MNHEY and CDR2 SMNVEV (reference sequence). Trimming took off 8 bases at V and 0 bases at J, with 11 bases between the two ends. As DNA, the CDR3 is TGTGCCAGCCGAAGACAGAGCTCTGGGGCCAACGTCCTGACTTTC. It yields the protein CASRRQSSGANVLTF.

The CDR3 protein is CASSSAGTDTQYF. The DNA of the CDR3 is TGTGCCAGCAGCTCGGCCGGGACAGATACGCAGTATTTT. The chain combines TRBV5-6 with TRBJ2-3; the D is unclear. Germline V lookup: CDR1 SGHDT, CDR2 YYEEEE. The CDR3 has 13 amino acids. V was clipped by 3 bases and J by 3 bases, with 8 bases between them.